These 8 T cell receptor beta chains were sequenced from one sample in a study of sequential checkpoint blockade in melanoma. The sample's treatment: randomized to nivolumab then ipilimumab (arm A) or the reverse (arm B). Using immunoSEQ multiplex PCR, the repertoire was profiled, and TCRdb retains in-frame clones only, with some absent. The data contain 15,000 to 20,000 clones, 77% of them singletons. The sample was CD8+ T cells sorted from blood (inferred from file names), taken from a patient given nivolumab and ipilimumab in sequence. These receptors were obtained from a human donor with melanoma.

A few counts support this clone. This chain connects TRBV6-1 to TRBJ1-2; 7 positions match TRBD1. CDR3 length: 17 residues. Germline V gene sequence: CDR1 MNHNS, CDR2 SASEGT. V gave up 2 bases and J gave up 7 bases; unmatched junction bases: 16. The CDR3 DNA reads as TGTGCCAGCAGTGAATTAGGGGGCTATCTTAGCTTTGGTGGCTACACCTTC. The encoded protein is CASSELGGYLSFGGYTF.

This chain joins TRBV9 and TRBJ2-3, with D perhaps TRBD1 (6 bases). The CDR3 extends over 14 amino acids. Trimming took off 3 bases at V and 3 bases at J, with 11 bases between the two ends. Germline CDR1 and CDR2: SGDLS and YYNGEE. CDR3 loop: CASSGGDTTDTQYF. The CDR3 DNA follows: TGTGCCAGCAGCGGTGGGGACACTACAGATACGCAGTATTTT.

This clone was seen only once. V and J are TRBV25-1 and TRBJ2-5; 10 bases are a match to TRBD2. The CDR3 is 14 amino acids. The V gene's germline CDR1 is MGHDK and CDR2 SYGVNS. With V trimmed by 3 bases and J by 3 bases, 1 base remained unmatched. The DNA of the CDR3 is TGTGCCAGCAGTGACGGACTAGCGGAAGAGACCCAGTACTTC. Protein: CASSDGLAEETQYF.

This chain links TRBV11-2 with TRBJ1-4; D is ambiguous. This CDR3 contains 14 residues. Germline lookup yields CDR1 SGHAT and CDR2 FQNNGV. Trimming shortened V by 1 base and J by 14 bases, and 17 bases separated the two germline ends. This CDR3 reads CASSLGYGMDGLFF. The CDR3 DNA is TGTGCCAGCAGCTTAGGGTACGGGATGGATGGCCTGTTTTTT.

V and J are TRBV9 and TRBJ2-7; D may be TRBD1 (5 bases). The CDR3 contains 12 residues. Germline V CDR1 and CDR2: SGDLS, YYNGEE. V was shortened by 3 bases and J by 6 bases, with 10 bases between the two germline ends. CDR3 in DNA: TGTGCCAGCAGCGACTCAGGGTTCGAGCAGTACTTC. This sequence encodes CASSDSGFEQYF.

The chain uses TRBV7-8 and TRBJ2-7, with 7 nucleotides matching TRBD2. Looked up from germline, CDR1 is SGHVS and CDR2 is FQNEAQ. With V trimmed by 3 bases and J by 2 bases, 1 base remained unmatched. The CDR3 length is 13 residues. The CDR3 region has the DNA TGTGCCAGCAGCTTTGGGGGGGCCTACGAGCAGTACTTC. It translates to CASSFGGAYEQYF.

The V and J genes are TRBV7-9 and TRBJ1-4; the D gene is possibly TRBD1 (6 bases). Trimming removed 2 bases from V and 6 bases from J, with 10 bases in between. The germline V gene has CDR1 SEHNR and CDR2 FQNEAQ (reference sequence). The CDR3 is 14 residues long. CDR3 residues: CASSLKGGDEKLFF. CDR3 bases: TGTGCCAGCAGCTTAAAAGGGGGAGATGAAAAACTGTTTTTT. The variable domain in full, with the rest retrieved from reference TRBV7-9 and TRBJ1-4, is DTGVSQNPRHKITKRGQNVTFRCDPISEHNRLYWYRQTLGQGPEFLTYFQNEAQLEKSRLLSDRFSAERPKGSFSTLEIQRTEQGDSAMYLCASSLKGGDEKLFFGSGTQLSVL.

V is TRBV15 and J is TRBJ2-1, with D perhaps TRBD2 (6 bases). The CDR3 runs to 18 residues. The ends were cut back, 1 base at V and 3 bases at J, with 19 bases in the middle. CDR1 and CDR2 from the germline V gene are LNHNV and YYDKDF (reference sequence). The CDR3 is CATSRGRVSGGIYNEQFF. The CDR3, as DNA: TGTGCCACCAGCAGAGGGAGGGTTTCTGGGGGAATCTACAATGAGCAGTTCTTC.